Listed below are T cell receptor beta chains from one sample, sequenced in a study of T-cell reconstitution after alpha-beta-depleted transplantation in children. From the PCR reads, TCRdb called clonotypes with MiXCR, one entry per CDR3 protein. This table holds around 340,000 distinct CDR3 sequences, roughly 13% found once. The sample here was PBMCs, taken from the stem cell graft. These receptors all stem from a human donor who donated a stem cell graft to a child with Fanconi anemia. The CDR3 runs from the conserved cysteine through the conserved F or W. Fields, in order: clone size, J gene, V gene, D gene, CDR3 DNA, CDR3 protein. A D gene is named only where the DNA matches it firmly. The listing skips clone size in some rows; elsewhere it reads once, few, many or a size class.

abundance: .
j_gene: TRBJ2-5
v_gene: TRBV7-9
d_gene: TRBD1
CDR3nt: TGTGCCAGCAGCGGCGACAGGGTCCAAGAGACCCAGTACTTC
CDR3aa: CASSGDRVQETQYF

abundance: few
j_gene: TRBJ2-2
v_gene: TRBV5-1
d_gene: .
CDR3nt: TGCGCCAGCAGCTTGAGTACAGGAGGGGACACCGGGGAGCTGTTTTTT
CDR3aa: CASSLSTGGDTGELFF

abundance: .
j_gene: TRBJ2-1
v_gene: TRBV4-2
d_gene: TRBD2
CDR3nt: TGTGCCAGCAGCCCGGGACTAGCGGGGGGGCTTGGCCAGAATGAGCAGTTCTTC
CDR3aa: CASSPGLAGGLGQNEQFF

abundance: few
j_gene: TRBJ1-6
v_gene: TRBV5-1
d_gene: .
CDR3nt: TGCGCCAGCAGCTCCTGGGCGTCCCGAAACGAAGAAAGGGATAATTCACCCCTCCACTTT
CDR3aa: CASSSWASRNEERDNSPLHF

abundance: .
j_gene: TRBJ2-7
v_gene: TRBV6-6
d_gene: .
CDR3nt: TGTGCCAGCAGTCCCGGTGCGGCCGAGCAGTACTTC
CDR3aa: CASSPGAAEQYF

abundance: few
j_gene: TRBJ1-1
v_gene: TRBV5-5
d_gene: .
CDR3nt: TGTGCCAGCAGCTGGGAGGGGCGGACGAACACTGAAGCTTTCTTT
CDR3aa: CASSWEGRTNTEAFF

abundance: few
j_gene: TRBJ2-1
v_gene: TRBV19
d_gene: .
CDR3nt: TGTGCCAGTAGTATAGGGACAGCTAACAATGAGCAGTTCTTC
CDR3aa: CASSIGTANNEQFF

abundance: few
j_gene: TRBJ2-1
v_gene: TRBV5-1
d_gene: .
CDR3nt: TGCGCCAGCAGCTTGTTGGGGAGCCCCTCCTACAATGAGCAGTTCTTC
CDR3aa: CASSLLGSPSYNEQFF

abundance: few
j_gene: TRBJ2-2
v_gene: TRBV12-3/TRBV12-4
d_gene: TRBD2
CDR3nt: TGTGCCAGCAGTCTAAAGAGCGGGGGCTTCAGCACCGGGGAGCTGTTTTTT
CDR3aa: CASSLKSGGFSTGELFF

abundance: .
j_gene: TRBJ1-2
v_gene: TRBV15
d_gene: .
CDR3nt: TGTGCCACCAGAGCAGGCCTGACTGGCTACACCTTC
CDR3aa: CATRAGLTGYTF

abundance: .
j_gene: TRBJ2-1
v_gene: TRBV7-9
d_gene: TRBD2
CDR3nt: TGTGCCAGCAGCTTCCGAGAGGGACTAGCGGGGTACAATGAGCAGTTCTTC
CDR3aa: CASSFREGLAGYNEQFF

abundance: many
j_gene: TRBJ2-7
v_gene: TRBV29-1
d_gene: TRBD1
CDR3nt: TGCAGCGTCCTGCCGAGGGGGCGGATCGACGAGCAGTACTTC
CDR3aa: CSVLPRGRIDEQYF

abundance: many
j_gene: TRBJ1-1
v_gene: TRBV5-4
d_gene: .
CDR3nt: TGCGCCAGCAGCTTGCCAGGGAACACTGAAGCTTTCTTT
CDR3aa: CASSLPGNTEAFF

abundance: many
j_gene: TRBJ1-1
v_gene: TRBV5-6
d_gene: .
CDR3nt: TGTGCCAGCAGCTTGGGCCCCCTAGTGACTGAAGCTTTCTTT
CDR3aa: CASSLGPLVTEAFF

abundance: many
j_gene: TRBJ1-1
v_gene: TRBV20-1
d_gene: .
CDR3nt: TGCAGTGCCCAAGTGGGGGGGTCGGCCACTGAAGCTTTCTTT
CDR3aa: CSAQVGGSATEAFF

abundance: few
j_gene: TRBJ2-4
v_gene: TRBV20-1
d_gene: TRBD2
CDR3nt: TGCAGTGCTGGACTAGCGGGGGCCCTTGGCAAAAACATTCAGTACTTC
CDR3aa: CSAGLAGALGKNIQYF

abundance: many
j_gene: TRBJ1-2
v_gene: TRBV5-1
d_gene: .
CDR3nt: TGCGCCAGCAGCTTGCTCTGGAGGGGGGACTATGGCTACACCTTC
CDR3aa: CASSLLWRGDYGYTF

abundance: few
j_gene: TRBJ1-1
v_gene: TRBV18
d_gene: TRBD1
CDR3nt: TGTGCCAGCTCACCTGACAGGGAAACTGAAGCTTTCTTT
CDR3aa: CASSPDRETEAFF

abundance: few
j_gene: TRBJ2-1
v_gene: TRBV6-1
d_gene: .
CDR3nt: TGTGCCAGCAGGGACCCCAGTGGCTCCTACAATGAGCAGTTCTTC
CDR3aa: CASRDPSGSYNEQFF

abundance: few
j_gene: TRBJ1-6
v_gene: TRBV4-3
d_gene: .
CDR3nt: TGCGCCAGCTCCGGTGGCCCCTATAATTCACCCCTCCACTTT
CDR3aa: CASSGGPYNSPLHF

abundance: .
j_gene: TRBJ1-4
v_gene: TRBV11-2
d_gene: TRBD1
CDR3nt: TGTGCCAGCAGCCCCGGGACAGGGGGTGAAAAACTGTTTTTT
CDR3aa: CASSPGTGGEKLFF

abundance: .
j_gene: TRBJ2-3
v_gene: TRBV13
d_gene: TRBD1
CDR3nt: TGTGCCAGCAGCCCGACAGGGGGCTCACCAGATACGCAGTATTTT
CDR3aa: CASSPTGGSPDTQYF

abundance: .
j_gene: TRBJ2-1
v_gene: TRBV18
d_gene: .
CDR3nt: TGTGCCAGCTCCTCGGGCAGGATCGGCAATGAGCAGTTCTTC
CDR3aa: CASSSGRIGNEQFF

abundance: .
j_gene: TRBJ2-1
v_gene: TRBV7-2
d_gene: .
CDR3nt: TGTGCCAGCAGCTTAGCGCTCGGGGGCGGCAATGAGCAGTTCTTC
CDR3aa: CASSLALGGGNEQFF

abundance: many
j_gene: TRBJ1-2
v_gene: TRBV28
d_gene: .
CDR3nt: TGTGCCAGCAGTTCATACAGCTATGGCTACACCTTC
CDR3aa: CASSSYSYGYTF

abundance: many
j_gene: TRBJ1-1
v_gene: TRBV28
d_gene: TRBD1
CDR3nt: TGTGCCAGCAGTCCGGACAGGGGAGCTTTCTTT
CDR3aa: CASSPDRGAFF

abundance: many
j_gene: TRBJ2-3
v_gene: TRBV29-1
d_gene: .
CDR3nt: TGCAGCGCCGAGGAGAGCACAGATACGCAGTATTTT
CDR3aa: CSAEESTDTQYF

abundance: many
j_gene: TRBJ2-5
v_gene: TRBV11-1
d_gene: TRBD1
CDR3nt: TGTGCCAGCAGCTTCGACAGGGAAGAGACCCAGTACTTC
CDR3aa: CASSFDREETQYF

abundance: few
j_gene: TRBJ2-7
v_gene: TRBV29-1
d_gene: .
CDR3nt: TGCAGCGTTATAACAGGTTTTCACGAGCAGTACTTC
CDR3aa: CSVITGFHEQYF